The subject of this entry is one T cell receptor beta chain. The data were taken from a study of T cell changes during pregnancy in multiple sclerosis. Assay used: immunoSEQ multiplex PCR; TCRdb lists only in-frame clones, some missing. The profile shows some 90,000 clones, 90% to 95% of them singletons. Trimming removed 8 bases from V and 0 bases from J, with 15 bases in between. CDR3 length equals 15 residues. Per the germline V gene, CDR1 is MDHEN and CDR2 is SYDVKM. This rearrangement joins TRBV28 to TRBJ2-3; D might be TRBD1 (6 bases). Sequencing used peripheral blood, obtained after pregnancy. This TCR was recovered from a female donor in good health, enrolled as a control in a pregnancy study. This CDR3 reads CASLVGGSSTDTQYF. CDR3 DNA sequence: TGTGCCAGCTTGGTTGGGGGCAGCAGCACAGATACGCAGTATTTT.